This T cell receptor (beta chain) was recovered during a study of cytomegalovirus exposure and HLA in healthy donors. With regard to this clone: Its antigen is unidentified.

The CDR3 contains 14 residues. In germline, CDR1 is MNHNY, CDR2 SVGAGI (reference sequence). V lost 2 bases, J lost 6 bases, and 7 bases stayed unmatched. It was with 60 Vbeta and 13 Jbeta primers that the PCR ran. The assay was immunoSEQ multiplex PCR, and TCRdb's table has in-frame clones only and misses some. In total, the table holds some 130,000 clones. Study-level results: Three chains linked to CMV were shown in vitro to be specific for CMV antigens. For most TCR beta V segments, an earlier analysis put the productive rate at about 87% or about 30% of the time. Cytomegalovirus association was assigned to about 150 TCR beta chains. In a later analysis, at a false discovery rate of 0.05, 15,000 to 20,000 TCR beta sequences matched HLA alleles.

The receptor's source is a woman aged 40 to 50 in good health and CMV-seropositive. This sequence joins TRBV6-6 and TRBJ2-7; 7 positions match TRBD2. What was sequenced was PBMCs. CDR3 DNA: TGTGCCAGCAGTTACGCGGGAGAGTCCGGCGAGCAGTACTTC. Its translation: CASSYAGESGEQYF.